Described below is a single T cell receptor (beta chain) sequence and its context. No antigen is known for it. No per-base quality is available; no much larger clone lies one base away. V loses 2 bases, J loses 0 bases, and the germline ends lie 9 bases apart. Including cysteine and phenylalanine, the CDR3 has 15 amino acids. The retained sequence is limited to the CDR3, 45 bases, with the frame set at the first base. CDR1 is given as MRHNA and CDR2 as SNTAGT, both from the germline V gene. At diagnosis, tumor, uninvolved tumor-adjacent lung and peripheral blood were collected and then preserved as a mix of FFPE and fresh-frozen material. For TCR repertoire profiling, blood samples were analyzed as peripheral blood mononuclear cells. The sample comes from a study of T cells in localized non-small cell lung cancer (dated by TCRdb to about 2020). About the investigation overall: The study analyzed T cell repertoires of roughly 220 early-stage NSCLC patients, comparing tumors and uninvolved tumor-adjacent lungs. A mean age of roughly 64 years was recorded for the NSCLC patients, of whom 129 were male and about a hundred were female. The cohort comprised some 240 treatment-naïve NSCLC patients with resected, localized lung tumors. What the research found in general, with its limitations: Because multi-region tumor sequencing was not performed, intratumor heterogeneity could not be ruled out. Because the study design was exploratory, TCR variables were selected using unadjusted p-values without false-discovery rate correction. Higher blood T cell density associated with longer overall survival, while higher adjacent-lung clonality associated with shorter survival. A median of about 55 of the top 100 tumor clones were detected in paired uninvolved adjacent lung, and 28 of these tumor clones were also found among the top 100 clones of the paired uninvolved adjacent lung. Uninvolved tumor-adjacent lung showed the highest T cell clonality, higher than tumor, which suggests more focused antigenic responses in the uninvolved tumor-adjacent lung.

TCR beta CDR3 regions were sequenced from DNA using the immunoSEQ Assay. The source study handled its data this way. T cell density was computed as TCR beta template counts normalized to usable DNA estimated by amplifying housekeeping genes. Richness was estimated using the preseqR package, with extrapolation to 400,000 templates for PBMC samples and to 120,000 templates for tissue samples. Clonality was calculated as one minus Pielou's evenness. Tissue-enriched TCRs were identified through differential abundance testing performed on productive amino-acid clonotypes, with a minimum total count of 5 and an alpha of 0.1. Repertoire overlap between compartments was quantified with the Jaccard Index and Morisita Overlap Index. GLIPH clustered TCR beta CDR3s with public tetramer-defined viral CDR3s; viral motifs required at least three viral sequences plus V-gene enrichment. In TCRdb, the immuneACCESS table is reduced to in-frame sequences with V and J assigned. These tables do not hold every clone; where another copy was compared, an unresolved V gene accounts for under half, and the others remain unexplained. The DNA was the basis for D and trimming; V, J and clone size are from that table. The sample data list 65,000 or so clones, and approximately 80% of these were observed just once. The ten largest clones represent 4.7% of the sample.

The V and J segments used are TRBV6-4 and TRBJ2-3, with the D gene not confidently named. The sequencing used PBMCs, collected before any cancer treatment. The clonotype originates from a man between 40 and 70 years old with stage II lung adenocarcinoma. The encoded CDR3 is CASSDGLGSTDTQYF. The DNA sequence is as follows: TGTGCCAGCAGTGACGGCCTAGGGAGCACAGATACGCAGTATTTT.